Below are 16 T cell receptor beta chains sequenced from a single sample in a study of T cells in Graves' hyperthyroidism and ophthalmopathy. TCR beta CDR3 region amplification was performed from RNA transcripts. The HTBI set primed first-round TCR CDR3 RT-PCR. TCRdb recomputed calls from the multiplex PCR reads with MiXCR, one row per CDR3 protein. The sample has a few hundred thousand distinct CDR3 sequences, more than 14% seen once. The sequenced material came from blood. The receptor source for this set is a woman in her thirties or forties with Graves' hyperthyroidism that later progressed to Graves' ophthalmopathy.

This clonotype showed up many times. The chain has TRBV6-1 and TRBJ1-1; D unclear. Germline-derived CDR1 and CDR2 are MNHNS and SASEGT. V was pared by 7 bases and J by 8 bases, with 11 bases between. The CDR3 extends over 11 amino acids. The CDR3 here is CASTDTGEAFF. The CDR3 DNA sequence: TGTGCCAGCACCGATACTGGAGAAGCTTTCTTT.

This clonotype was found many times. The V call is TRBV28, the J call TRBJ1-4; 9 bases fit TRBD1. V shed 6 bases, J shed 8 bases, and the junction held 7 bases outside the gene matches. The CDR3 contains 14 residues. Germline V gene sequence: CDR1 MDHEN, CDR2 SYDVKM. This CDR3 reads CASRKQGAREKLFF. CDR3 DNA sequence: TGTGCCAGCAGAAAACAGGGGGCAAGAGAAAAACTGTTTTTT.

This clonotype was observed at least ten times. V usage is TRBV20-1 and J usage is TRBJ2-5, with D possibly matching TRBD2 (6 bases). V dropped 3 bases and J dropped 5 bases, with 13 bases sitting between them. The germline V gene has CDR1 DFQATT and CDR2 SNEGSKA (reference sequence). CDR3 length: 13 amino acids. The CDR3 loop reads CSASGGGSETQYF. As DNA, the CDR3 is TGCAGTGCTAGTGGGGGAGGATCGGAGACCCAGTACTTC.

This clonotype was counted between two and nine times. The chain employs TRBV29-1 and TRBJ1-1, with D hard to call. V dropped 1 base and J dropped 1 base, with 7 bases sitting between them. The CDR3 extends over 13 amino acids. Germline CDR1 and CDR2: SQVTM and ANQGSEA. DNA for the CDR3: TGCAGCGTTGAAGGAACAGAGAACACTGAAGCTTTCTTT. It codes for CSVEGTENTEAFF.

This clonotype has only a few counts. The rearrangement links TRBV4-1 to TRBJ1-2; D perhaps matches TRBD1 (5 bases). The germline V and J ends were trimmed by 4 bases and 2 bases, with 8 bases remaining between them. The CDR3 spans 13 residues. From germline, CDR1 is MGHRA and CDR2 YSYEKL. The CDR3: CASSLRENYGYTF. Written as DNA, the CDR3 is TGCGCCAGCAGCCTCAGGGAAAACTATGGCTACACCTTC.

This clonotype has at least ten counts. The V gene is TRBV7-3, the J gene TRBJ2-2; TRBD2 matches 8 bases. The junction had 3 bases not matched to a gene; V was cut back by 5 bases and J by 7 bases. Germline V gene data show CDR1 as SGHTA and CDR2 as FQGTGA. This CDR3 spans 13 amino acids. CDR3 protein: CASSPLAGGELFF. In nucleotides, the CDR3 is TGTGCCAGCAGCCCCCTAGCGGGCGGGGAGCTGTTTTTT.

This clonotype was found many times. V gene TRBV28 combines with J gene TRBJ2-7; no clear D gene. The CDR3 covers 13 residues. Per the germline V gene, CDR1 is MDHEN and CDR2 is SYDVKM. The V gene lost 6 bases and the J gene lost 1 base, with 10 bases spanning the gap. The CDR3 DNA is TGTGCCAGCAGAGAGGTACTATCCTACGAGCAGTACTTC. Its translation: CASREVLSYEQYF.

This clonotype rates as hyperexpanded. The J gene is TRBJ1-5, the V gene TRBV2; D not certain. There are 14 residues in the CDR3. Germline V gene sequence: CDR1 SNHLY, CDR2 FYNNEI. The V and J ends lost 4 bases and 5 bases respectively, with 12 bases between them. Written as DNA, the CDR3 is TGTGCCAGCAGTGGGCCTTTACCCCATCAGCCCCAGCATTTT. Translated: CASSGPLPHQPQHF.

In this sample, this clonotype turned up many times. The chain carries TRBV13 and TRBJ1-5; D is ambiguous. The CDR3 spans 16 residues. V lost 5 bases to trimming and J lost 1 base, with 15 bases between them. The germline CDR1 and CDR2 sequences are PRHDT and FYEKMQ (reference sequence). CDR3 DNA: TGTGCCAGCAGCCGTCGCGGGGAGGTGAGCAATCAGCCCCAGCATTTT. Amino acid sequence: CASSRRGEVSNQPQHF.

The rearrangement links TRBV28 to TRBJ2-7, with D possibly being TRBD2 (6 bases). Trimming left V 7 bases short and J 3 bases short, with 16 bases between. This CDR3 region has 14 residues. CDR1 and CDR2 from the germline V gene are MDHEN and SYDVKM. CDR3 DNA sequence: TGTGCCAGCAAGGGACTTATGGGATACTACGAGCAGTACTTC. Residues: CASKGLMGYYEQYF.

This clonotype was seen at least ten times. The chain has TRBV4-1 and TRBJ2-2; 7 positions match TRBD2. Germline V gene lookup returns CDR1 MGHRA and CDR2 YSYEKL. This CDR3 contains 16 residues. Trimming took 1 base from V and 0 from J; bases not matched to a gene: 2. In nucleotides, the CDR3 is TGCGCCAGCAGCCAAGGGCTAGCGGCGAACACCGGGGAGCTGTTTTTT. Its translation is CASSQGLAANTGELFF.

This clonotype was recorded at least ten times. This sequence joins TRBV6-1 and TRBJ1-4; D gene ambiguous. The ends were cut back, 6 bases at V and 8 bases at J, with 13 bases in the middle. Germline lookup yields CDR1 MNHNS and CDR2 SASEGT. The CDR3 runs to 13 residues. The CDR3 sequence is CASRSAGGEKLFF. The CDR3 bases are TGTGCCAGCAGGTCGGCAGGTGGCGAAAAACTGTTTTTT.

A word on this clonotype: One junction end does not reproduce the germline sequence, and a read error may be involved. This rearrangement joins TRBV2 to TRBJ1-5; TRBD1 is a possible D gene (6 bases). The CDR3 is 16 residues long. Germline V gives CDR1 SNHLY, CDR2 FYNNEI. CDR3 protein: CASSEARGSGNQRQHF. CDR3 DNA sequence: TGTGCCAGCAGTGAAGCGAGGGGGTCAGGGAATCAGCGCCAGCATTTT.

The chain joins TRBV5-4 to TRBJ2-4; 9 bases match TRBD1. CDR3 length: 15 amino acids. Germline CDR1 SGHNT, CDR2 YYREEE (reference sequence). J lost 9 bases, V lost 0 bases, and 7 bases had no gene match. CDR3 nucleotides: TGTGCCAGCAGCTTGGGAACAGGGGGCGAGGGCATTCAGTACTTC. Its translation: CASSLGTGGEGIQYF.

The chain carries TRBV2 and TRBJ2-6; possibly TRBD2 for D (5 bases). V was shortened by 3 bases and J by 4 bases, with 10 bases between the two germline ends. The CDR3 spans 15 residues. The germline gives CDR1 SNHLY, CDR2 FYNNEI. CDR3 in DNA: TGTGCCAGCAGTGACGGCGGGTACGGGGCCAACGTCCTGACTTTC. Amino acid sequence: CASSDGGYGANVLTF.

This clonotype was counted many times. The V and J genes are TRBV7-2 and TRBJ1-6; D perhaps matches TRBD1 (6 bases). The germline V and J ends were trimmed by 4 bases and 14 bases, with 21 bases remaining between them. CDR1 SGHTA and CDR2 FQGNSA come from the germline V gene. The CDR3 covers 15 residues. CDR3 bases: TGTGCCAGCAGCTCAGCAGGTTCTGTCGAGGGGGCCCTCCACTTT. Translating it yields CASSSAGSVEGALHF.